The 8 T cell receptor beta chains in this list originate from one sample, sequenced in a study of CD8+ T cells in alopecia areata (dated by TCRdb to the late 2010s). This sample's time point label indicates: more than three weeks on oral tofacitinib. The treatment or condition tag for this specimen amounts to: oral pan-JAK inhibitor, 5-10 mg twice daily. Libraries were constructed by the immunoSEQ multiplex PCR assay. For TCR sequencing, RNA was extracted from every sample and reverse transcribed into cDNA to serve as template. In its TCRdb copy, this immuneACCESS table keeps in-frame sequences only and misses some clones. Where compared with another copy, unresolved V genes explain less than half of these, and the others have no known cause. This sample holds about 160,000 clones; less than 70% were observed only once. The ten largest clones represent more than 0.7% of the sample. The source was CD4+ T cells sorted from blood, collected at week 4, from a patient treated with tofacitinib. Receptors originate from a human donor with alopecia areata.

The J gene is TRBJ2-5, the V gene TRBV25-1; 9 nucleotides match TRBD1. This CDR3 comprises 15 residues. The J segment lost 5 bases and the V segment lost 5 bases, leaving 9 bases of the junction unmatched. Germline CDR1 is MGHDK and CDR2 is SYGVNS. The CDR3 bases are TGTGCCAGCAGTCCACCGGGGACAGGGACGGAGACCCAGTACTTC. It encodes CASSPPGTGTETQYF.

The chain is built from TRBV30 and TRBJ2-5; D remains ambiguous. Germline CDR1 GTSNPN, CDR2 SVGIG (reference sequence). CDR3 length: 12 amino acids. V lost 2 bases and J lost 1, with 5 bases in between. The CDR3 loop reads CAWSPAQETQYF. CDR3 nucleotides: TGTGCCTGGAGTCCCGCCCAAGAGACCCAGTACTTC.

This clone was detected once. The DNA for the CDR3 is TGCAGCTCCAGGGACACCCTAAACAATGAGCAGTTCTTC. Translation: CSSRDTLNNEQFF. The chain couples TRBV29-1 to TRBJ2-1; D perhaps matches TRBD1 (6 bases). The CDR3 totals 13 residues. The germline CDR1 and CDR2 sequences are SQVTM and ANQGSEA. Trimming left V 8 bases short and J 5 bases short, with 16 bases between.

A single count supports this clone. The V and J genes are TRBV30 and TRBJ1-2, with D perhaps matching TRBD1 (6 bases). V shed 3 bases and J shed 5 bases, with 10 bases lying between them. CDR1 GTSNPN and CDR2 SVGIG come from the germline V gene (reference sequence). This CDR3 contains 12 residues. CDR3 DNA sequence: TGTGCCTGGAGCGGGACAAGTTATGGCTACACCTTC. As protein: CAWSGTSYGYTF.

This chain links TRBV19 with TRBJ1-2, with D unclear. The CDR3 covers 13 residues. V lost 7 bases, J lost 8 bases, and 17 bases lay in between. Looked up from germline, CDR1 is LNHDA and CDR2 is SQIVND (reference sequence). Written as DNA, the CDR3 is TGTGCCAGTACCATGACGGCGGCCAGGGGCTACACCTTC. Protein product: CASTMTAARGYTF.

There are a few counts of this clone. This chain joins TRBV10-3 and TRBJ2-7; 12 nucleotides align to TRBD2. V lost 4 bases and J lost 7; bases outside the gene matches: 2. The CDR3 consists of 13 residues. Germline CDR1 is ENHRY and CDR2 is SYGVKD. The CDR3 nucleotides read TGTGCCATCAGTGGTGGGACTAGCGGGGAGCAGTACTTC. It yields the protein CAISGGTSGEQYF.

V is TRBV9 and J is TRBJ2-5, with D tentatively TRBD2 (5 bases). V gave up 4 bases and J gave up 3 bases, with 10 bases separating them. Germline V gene lookup returns CDR1 SGDLS and CDR2 YYNGEE. CDR3 length: 13 amino acids. CDR3 sequence reads: CASSRRSEETQYF. The CDR3, as DNA: TGTGCCAGCAGCCGGAGGAGCGAAGAGACCCAGTACTTC.

This clone has more than one count but fewer than ten. The chain has TRBV10-3 and TRBJ1-1; D is undetermined. V was cut by 2 bases and J by 1 base, with 5 bases left in between. This CDR3 is built from 13 residues. The germline gives CDR1 ENHRY, CDR2 SYGVKD. In DNA form, the CDR3 reads TGTGCCATCAGTGAGGGAGGGAACACTGAAGCTTTCTTT. It codes for CAISEGGNTEAFF.